This TCR beta chain was sequenced for a study of T cell changes during pregnancy in multiple sclerosis. Here immunoSEQ multiplex PCR was the method, and the copy in TCRdb shows in-frame clones only, minus some. The data show about 50,000 clones, around 90% seen once. Germline trimming cut 6 bases from V and 4 bases from J; bases unmatched to any gene: 11. CDR1 is LNHDA, CDR2 SQIVND, per germline (reference sequence). The CDR3 sequence is 15 residues long. The source of this sequence is a female donor in good health, enrolled as a control in a pregnancy study. Here the sequenced sample was peripheral blood, taken after pregnancy. This chain connects TRBV19 to TRBJ2-7; 8 bases are shared with TRBD1. The CDR3 is CASSSSGGGGYEQYF. In nucleotides, the CDR3 is TGTGCCAGTAGCTCCTCAGGGGGCGGAGGTTACGAGCAGTACTTC.